This T cell receptor beta chain was retrieved from a study of T cell repertoires in cytomegalovirus infection. The wider study: Both a matching HLA type and CMV infection were indicated by public TCR beta signatures. Study-level results: Cumulative public TCR beta family frequency identified carriers of CMV plus the relevant HLA. HLA-C-restricted TCR beta clonotypes specific for CMV led the ex vivo response.

TCRdb ran MiXCR on the reads and lists one entry per CDR3 protein. Of roughly 640,000 distinct CDR3 sequences detected, roughly a quarter appear once; the ten largest clones hold 7.5% to 9%. Germline loops: CDR1 SGHVS, CDR2 FQNEAQ. The CDR3 extends over 15 amino acids. The V end was cut by 5 bases, the J end by 3 bases, with 14 bases between. This clonotype was found a few times. Its antigen remains unidentified. The source of this sequence is a human donor in good health (CMV status not recorded). Some clones in this sample may be carry-over from other donors' samples. Sequencing was carried out using CD8+ T cells from PBMCs. This rearrangement joins TRBV7-8 to TRBJ1-5; D call uncertain. The CDR3 sequence is CASSPLGVNNQPQHF. The CDR3 DNA is TGTGCCAGCAGCCCCCTTGGGGTTAACAATCAGCCCCAGCATTTT.